This T cell receptor beta chain is from a study of identical twins. Findings of the study overall: When twins shared out-of-frame alpha sequences, those sequences had excess low generation probability.

The CDR3 totals 15 residues. V was shortened by 4 bases and J by 1 base, with 13 bases between the two germline ends. The germline V gene encodes CDR1 SGHRS and CDR2 YFSETQ. Comments on this clonotype: The antigen is undetermined.

A universal primer site came from template switching; cDNA carried unique molecular identifiers. Each CDR3 protein is one row after TCRdb ran MiXCR on the 5' RACE reads. The repertoire holds around 550,000 distinct CDR3 sequences, with 13% to 15% as singletons. The sample was also linked to a second study, of yellow fever vaccine responses in identical twins.

The sequence came from a woman aged 18-30 years in good health. The V gene is TRBV5-1, the J gene TRBJ2-3; tentative D call: TRBD1 (6 bases). Sample: CD4+ T cells sorted from blood. The chain's CDR3 is CASSIRQDRTDTQYF. The CDR3 nucleotides are TGCGCCAGCAGCATCCGACAGGACCGCACAGATACGCAGTATTTT.